Below are 16 T cell receptor beta chains sequenced from a single sample in a study of cytomegalovirus exposure and HLA in healthy donors. PCR used 60 Vbeta primers and 13 Jbeta primers. TCRdb's table, derived via immunoSEQ multiplex PCR, lists solely in-frame clones and lacks some. The sample has about 120,000 clones; about 80% are singletons. The sequenced sample was PBMCs. Source of these receptors: a man in his sixties in good health and CMV-seropositive.

This chain uses TRBV27 with TRBJ2-1; 10 nucleotides align to TRBD1. J gave up 9 bases and V 5 bases, and 13 bases lay outside the gene matches. The CDR3 covers 16 residues. Germline CDR1 reads MNHEY; CDR2 reads SMNVEV (reference sequence). The CDR3 coding sequence is TGTGCCAGCAGTCGAATCAGAGACAGGGGGCTTGGTGAGCAGTTCTTC. Its translation: CASSRIRDRGLGEQFF.

In this sample, this clone turned up a few times. The rearrangement uses TRBV9 and TRBJ1-1; D call uncertain. Germline CDR1 is SGDLS and CDR2 is YYNGEE. The CDR3 runs to 12 residues. Trimming cost V 4 bases and J 11 bases, with 15 bases left between them. This chain's CDR3 is CASSPPSQAAFF. The CDR3 DNA follows: TGTGCCAGCAGCCCCCCTTCTCAGGCGGCTTTCTTT. Supplemented by reference TRBV9 and TRBJ1-1, the full variable domain reads DSGVTQTPKHLITATGQRVTLRCSPRSGDLSVYWYQQSLDQGLQFLIQYYNGEERAKGNILERFSAQQFPDLHSELNLSSLELGDSALYFCASSPPSQAAFFGQGTRLTVV.

V is TRBV10-3 and J is TRBJ1-5; D gene unclear. In germline, CDR1 is ENHRY, CDR2 SYGVKD. Between the trimmed V and J ends, which lost 6 bases and 3 bases, there was a span of 15 bases. CDR3 length equals 15 residues. The CDR3 loop is CAIRSHVGLNQPQHF. The CDR3 coding sequence is TGTGCCATCAGGTCGCACGTGGGCCTCAATCAGCCCCAGCATTTT.

The gene calls are TRBV7-6 and TRBJ2-5; TRBD2 matches at 10 bases. The ends lost 5 bases at V and 5 bases at J; junction bases unmatched: 5. The CDR3 is 14 amino acids. The germline CDR1 and CDR2 sequences are SGHVS and FNYEAQ. CDR3 sequence: CASSLVAGGETQYF. The CDR3 DNA sequence: TGTGCCAGCAGCCTAGTAGCGGGAGGTGAGACCCAGTACTTC.

The genes are TRBV9 and TRBJ2-1; no reliable D call. The CDR3 is 14 amino acids. CDR1 is SGDLS and CDR2 is YYNGEE in the germline V gene. Trimming left V 4 bases short and J 6 bases short, with 14 bases between. Here the CDR3 reads CASSSSISGNEQFF. As DNA, the CDR3 is TGTGCCAGCAGCTCCTCCATATCCGGCAATGAGCAGTTCTTC.

The rearrangement joins TRBV10-2 to TRBJ2-3, with D perhaps TRBD1 (5 bases). V was pared by 6 bases and J by 1 base, with 11 bases between. The CDR3 consists of 14 residues. In germline, CDR1 is WSHSY, CDR2 SAAADI. In DNA, the CDR3 is TGCGCCAGCAGGACGACGACAGGCACAGATACGCAGTATTTT. This encodes CASRTTTGTDTQYF.

The chain combines TRBV14 with TRBJ1-3; a weak D match, TRBD1 (5 bases). Germline CDR1 SGHDN, CDR2 FVKESK. The germline V and J ends were trimmed by 7 bases and 0 bases, with 13 bases remaining between them. The CDR3 covers 15 residues. CDR3 amino acids: CASTPGWLSGNTIYF. The CDR3, as DNA: TGTGCCAGCACCCCAGGGTGGCTCTCTGGAAACACCATATATTTT.

This clone was seen a single time. The J gene is TRBJ2-7, the V gene TRBV5-4; TRBD2 aligns across 10 bases. The CDR3 contains 17 residues. Germline V gives CDR1 SGHNT, CDR2 YYREEE (reference sequence). V was pared by 3 bases and J by 0 bases, with 9 bases of the junction left unmatched. The CDR3 loop reads CASSSFSGGPFSYEQYF. DNA of the CDR3: TGTGCCAGCAGCTCCTTTAGCGGGGGGCCTTTCTCCTACGAGCAGTACTTC.

This chain joins TRBV28 and TRBJ1-2, with 10 bases matching TRBD1. Germline CDR1 reads MDHEN; CDR2 reads SYDVKM. Germline trimming cut 8 bases from V and 7 bases from J; bases unmatched to any gene: 13. This CDR3 is 15 amino acids long. CDR3 residues: CASETLGTGAGGYTF. In DNA, the CDR3 is TGTGCCAGCGAAACCCTCGGGACAGGGGCGGGTGGCTACACCTTC.

The genes are TRBV7-9 and TRBJ2-7, with a weak D call TRBD2 (6 bases). The germline V gene encodes CDR1 SEHNR and CDR2 FQNEAQ (reference sequence). CDR3 length: 14 amino acids. V was trimmed by 1 base and J by 3 bases, leaving 10 bases between them. CDR3 region: CASSLGLGGYEQYF. The CDR3 DNA is TGTGCCAGCAGCTTAGGTTTGGGGGGCTACGAGCAGTACTTC.

The J gene is TRBJ1-1, the V gene TRBV5-6; perhaps TRBD1 as D (6 bases). The CDR3 runs 15 residues. Germline CDR1 SGHDT, CDR2 YYEEEE. Deletions cut 5 bases from V and 3 bases from J, with 17 bases between. In DNA form, the CDR3 reads TGTGCCAGCAGGCCGGATATCGAGGGGGACACTGAAGCTTTCTTT. Translating it yields CASRPDIEGDTEAFF.

V is TRBV27 and J is TRBJ2-3, with D tentatively TRBD2 (7 bases). CDR1 is MNHEY and CDR2 is SMNVEV in the germline V gene (reference sequence). Trimming took off 3 bases at V and 5 bases at J, with 15 bases between the two ends. The CDR3 runs to 15 residues. The CDR3 DNA reads TGTGCCAGCAGTTTGGGAGGAGGGGGGGTAGATACGCAGTATTTT. Its translation is CASSLGGGGVDTQYF.

The gene calls are TRBV6-1 and TRBJ2-2; possibly TRBD2 for D (5 bases). Looked up from germline, CDR1 is MNHNS and CDR2 is SASEGT. This CDR3 spans 15 amino acids. V was shortened by 6 bases and J by 4 bases, with 15 bases between the two germline ends. Written as DNA, the CDR3 is TGTGCCAGCAGCACAGAGCGAGCGGCCACCGGGGAGCTGTTTTTT. It specifies CASSTERAATGELFF.

In its sample, this clone was seen once. The chain links TRBV6-5 to TRBJ2-6, with a weak D call TRBD1 (5 bases). CDR1 and CDR2 (germline): MNHEY, SVGAGI. V was pared by 6 bases and J by 1 base, with 10 bases between. The CDR3 loop spans 15 amino acids. Written as DNA, the CDR3 is TGTGCCAGCAGAAAAGCAGGGTCTGGGGCCAACGTCCTGACTTTC. Its protein is CASRKAGSGANVLTF.

This chain links TRBV4-2 with TRBJ2-3; 9 bases agree with TRBD2. This CDR3 is 18 amino acids long. The V gene end was trimmed by 4 bases and the J gene end by 1 base; junction bases not matched to a gene: 12. Germline V gives CDR1 LGHNA, CDR2 YNFKEQ. CDR3 DNA sequence: TGTGCCAGCAGCCCCGTCGCATTAGCGGGAGTTGGCACAGATACGCAGTATTTT. This encodes CASSPVALAGVGTDTQYF.

DNA of the CDR3: TGTGCCAGCAGCTCCAGACAGGGGAATGGCTACACCTTC. This codes for CASSSRQGNGYTF. The rearrangement links TRBV7-2 to TRBJ1-2; TRBD1 aligns across 8 bases. Germline V gives CDR1 SGHTA, CDR2 FQGNSA. The V gene end was trimmed by 4 bases and the J gene end by 6 bases; junction bases not matched to a gene: 4. The CDR3 covers 13 residues.